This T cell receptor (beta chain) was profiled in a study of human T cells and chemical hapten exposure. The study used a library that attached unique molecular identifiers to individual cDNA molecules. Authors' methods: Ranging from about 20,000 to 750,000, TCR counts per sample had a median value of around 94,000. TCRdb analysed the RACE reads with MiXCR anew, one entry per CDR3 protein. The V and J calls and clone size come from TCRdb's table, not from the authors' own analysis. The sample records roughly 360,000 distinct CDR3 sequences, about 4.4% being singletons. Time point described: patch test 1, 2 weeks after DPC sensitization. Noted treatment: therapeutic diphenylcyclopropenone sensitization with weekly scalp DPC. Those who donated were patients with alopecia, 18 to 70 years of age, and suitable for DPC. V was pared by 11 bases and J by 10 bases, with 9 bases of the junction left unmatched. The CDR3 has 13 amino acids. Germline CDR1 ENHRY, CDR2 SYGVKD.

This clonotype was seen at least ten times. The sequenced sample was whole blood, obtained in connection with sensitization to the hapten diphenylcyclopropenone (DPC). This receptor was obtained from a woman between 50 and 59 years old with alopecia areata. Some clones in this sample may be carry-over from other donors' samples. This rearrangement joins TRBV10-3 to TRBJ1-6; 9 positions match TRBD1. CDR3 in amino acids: CASGTGKGSPLHF. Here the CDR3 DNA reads TGTGCCTCTGGGACAGGGAAAGGATCACCCCTCCACTTT.